The T cell receptor beta chain described here comes from a study of beta chain features in type 1 diabetes. Study-wide context: Roughly 110,000,000 sorted cells were examined across all samples. Broader study findings: Type 1 diabetes patients had TCRB CDR3s that were shorter (moderately but significantly so) in all four CD4+ subsets. In patients and controls equally, PCR might favor templates that are shorter. Cells with high TCR expression could be over-represented when cDNA is sequenced.

This clone was seen a few times. The antigen remains undetermined. Every bit of the isolated RNA underwent reverse transcription, so sequencing read expressed TCRB transcripts. Here immunoSEQ multiplex PCR was the method, and the copy in TCRdb shows in-frame clones only, minus some. The table records about 700,000 clones, roughly 13% of them present only once. Each donor gave one heparinised blood draw averaging approximately 120 mL. V was pared by 3 bases and J by 8 bases, with 10 bases of the junction left unmatched. CDR1 KGHSH and CDR2 LQKENI come from the germline V gene. This CDR3 comprises 15 residues.

The V and J genes are TRBV18 and TRBJ1-5, with 7 bases aligning to TRBD1. The receptor was derived from a man in his late teens or twenties with type 1 diabetes. Sequencing was carried out using naive CD4+ T cells from blood. In DNA form, the CDR3 reads TGTGCCAGCTCACCTCGACAGGGTGAGGGTGAGCCCCAGCATTTT. It specifies CASSPRQGEGEPQHF.